This TCR beta chain was recorded in a study of monozygotic twins with inflammatory bowel disease. Whole-study results and caveats: The inverse Simpson measure of TCRbeta diversity was lower in IBD patients than in healthy co-twins.

The CDR3 loop spans 17 amino acids. Germline V lookup: CDR1 SGHRS, CDR2 YFSETQ. Comment on this clonotype: Its specificity is not known.

TCRdb reprocessed the 5' RACE reads and keeps a single row for each CDR3 protein, giving no DNA. This listing includes 400,000 or so distinct CDR3 sequences. The rearrangement links TRBV5-1 to TRBJ2-3; the D call from TCRdb, TRBD1, cannot be confirmed without DNA. The sequenced sample was blood. The TCR was taken from a human donor with ulcerative colitis or Crohn's disease, or a healthy co-twin of an affected twin (not recorded which). This CDR3 is CASSFGSGQGAADTQYF.